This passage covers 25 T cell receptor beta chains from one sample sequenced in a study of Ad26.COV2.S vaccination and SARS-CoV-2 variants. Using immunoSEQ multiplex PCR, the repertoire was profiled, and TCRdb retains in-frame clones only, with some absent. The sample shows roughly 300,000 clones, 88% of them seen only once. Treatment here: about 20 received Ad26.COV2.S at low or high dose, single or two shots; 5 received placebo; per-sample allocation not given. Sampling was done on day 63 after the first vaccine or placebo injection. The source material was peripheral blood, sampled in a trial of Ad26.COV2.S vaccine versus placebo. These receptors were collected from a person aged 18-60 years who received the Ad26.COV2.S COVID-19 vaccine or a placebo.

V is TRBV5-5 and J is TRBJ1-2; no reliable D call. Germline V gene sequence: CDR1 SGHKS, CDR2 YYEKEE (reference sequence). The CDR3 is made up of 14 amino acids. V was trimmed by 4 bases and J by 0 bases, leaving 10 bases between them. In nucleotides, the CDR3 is TGTGCCAGCAGCCCTATACAGCCTAACTATGGCTACACCTTC. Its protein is CASSPIQPNYGYTF.

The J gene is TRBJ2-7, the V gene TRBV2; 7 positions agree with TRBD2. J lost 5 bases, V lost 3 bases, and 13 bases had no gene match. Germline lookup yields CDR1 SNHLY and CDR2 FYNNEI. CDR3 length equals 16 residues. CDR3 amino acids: CASSDGGGGGINEQYF. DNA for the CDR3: TGTGCCAGCAGTGACGGCGGCGGGGGTGGAATTAACGAGCAGTACTTC.

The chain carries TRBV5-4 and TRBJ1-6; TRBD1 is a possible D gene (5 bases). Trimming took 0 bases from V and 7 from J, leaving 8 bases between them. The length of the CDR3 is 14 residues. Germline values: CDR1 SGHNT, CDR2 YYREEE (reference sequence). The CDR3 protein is CASSLGQGNSPLHF. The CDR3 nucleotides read TGTGCCAGCAGCTTGGGGCAGGGAAATTCACCCCTCCACTTT. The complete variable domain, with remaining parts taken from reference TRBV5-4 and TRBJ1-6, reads ETGVTQSPTHLIKTRGQQVTLRCSSQSGHNTVSWYQQALGQGPQFIFQYYREEENGRGNFPPRFSGLQFPNYSSELNVNALELDDSALYLCASSLGQGNSPLHFGNGTRLTVT.

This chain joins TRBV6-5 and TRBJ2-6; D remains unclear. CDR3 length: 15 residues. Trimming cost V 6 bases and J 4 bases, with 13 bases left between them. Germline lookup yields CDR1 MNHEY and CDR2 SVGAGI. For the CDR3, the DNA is TGTGCCAGCAGCCTTTACAGCCGCGGGGCCAACGTCCTGACTTTC. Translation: CASSLYSRGANVLTF.

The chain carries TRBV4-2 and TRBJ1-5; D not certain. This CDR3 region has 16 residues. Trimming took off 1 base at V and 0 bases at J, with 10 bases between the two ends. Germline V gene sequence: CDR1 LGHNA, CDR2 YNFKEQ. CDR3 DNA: TGTGCCAGCAGCCAAGTCGCCGGGAATAGCAATCAGCCCCAGCATTTT. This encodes CASSQVAGNSNQPQHF.

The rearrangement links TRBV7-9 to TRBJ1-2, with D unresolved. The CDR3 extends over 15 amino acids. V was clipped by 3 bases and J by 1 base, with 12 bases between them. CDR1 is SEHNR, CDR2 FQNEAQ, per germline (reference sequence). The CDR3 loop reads CASSFRTDINYGYTF. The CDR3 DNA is TGTGCCAGCAGCTTTCGGACGGATATTAACTATGGCTACACCTTC.

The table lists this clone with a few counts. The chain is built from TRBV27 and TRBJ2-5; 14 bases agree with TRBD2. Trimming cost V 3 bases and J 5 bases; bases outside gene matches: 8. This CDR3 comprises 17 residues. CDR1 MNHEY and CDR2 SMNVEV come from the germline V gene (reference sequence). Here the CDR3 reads CASSFRLAGGPGETQYF. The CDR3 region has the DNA TGTGCCAGCAGTTTCAGACTAGCGGGAGGGCCAGGGGAGACCCAGTACTTC.

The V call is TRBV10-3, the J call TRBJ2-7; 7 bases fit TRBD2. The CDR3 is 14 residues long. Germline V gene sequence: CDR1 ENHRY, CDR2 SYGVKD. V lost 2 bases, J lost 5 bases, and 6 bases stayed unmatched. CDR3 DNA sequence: TGTGCCATCAGTGAGATGGGAAGCGGGGACGAGCAGTACTTC. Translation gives CAISEMGSGDEQYF.

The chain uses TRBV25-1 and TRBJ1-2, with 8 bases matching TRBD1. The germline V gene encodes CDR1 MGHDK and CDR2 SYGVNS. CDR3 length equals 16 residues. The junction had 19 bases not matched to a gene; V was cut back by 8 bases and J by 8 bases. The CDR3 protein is CASSWTGSLGSSGYTF. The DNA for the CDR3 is TGTGCCAGCTCGTGGACAGGGTCCCTCGGTTCGTCCGGCTACACCTTC.

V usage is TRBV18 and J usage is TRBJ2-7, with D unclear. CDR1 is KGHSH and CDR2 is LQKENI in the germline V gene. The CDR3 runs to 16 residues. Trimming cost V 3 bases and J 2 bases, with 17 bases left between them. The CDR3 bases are TGTGCCAGCTCACCTCAACTACTGGAAGCTCCCTACGAGCAGTACTTC. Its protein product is CASSPQLLEAPYEQYF.

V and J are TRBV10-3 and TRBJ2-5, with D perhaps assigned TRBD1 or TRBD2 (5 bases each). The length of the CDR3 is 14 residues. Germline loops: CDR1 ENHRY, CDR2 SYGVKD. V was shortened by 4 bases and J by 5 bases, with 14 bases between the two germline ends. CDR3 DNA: TGTGCCATCAGTGTTCTAGCTCAGGGCGAGACCCAGTACTTC. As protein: CAISVLAQGETQYF.

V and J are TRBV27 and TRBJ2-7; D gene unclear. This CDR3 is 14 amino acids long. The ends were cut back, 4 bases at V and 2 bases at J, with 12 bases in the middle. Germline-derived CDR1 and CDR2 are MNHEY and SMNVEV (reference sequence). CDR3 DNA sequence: TGTGCCAGCAGTTCCCGGGCTGATACCTACGAGCAGTACTTC. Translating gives CASSSRADTYEQYF.

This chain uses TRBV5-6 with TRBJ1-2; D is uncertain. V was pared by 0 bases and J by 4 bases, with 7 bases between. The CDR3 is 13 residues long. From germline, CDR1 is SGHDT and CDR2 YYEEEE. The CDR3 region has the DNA TGTGCCAGCAGCTTGGGCAGCCTCTATGGCTACACCTTC. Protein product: CASSLGSLYGYTF.

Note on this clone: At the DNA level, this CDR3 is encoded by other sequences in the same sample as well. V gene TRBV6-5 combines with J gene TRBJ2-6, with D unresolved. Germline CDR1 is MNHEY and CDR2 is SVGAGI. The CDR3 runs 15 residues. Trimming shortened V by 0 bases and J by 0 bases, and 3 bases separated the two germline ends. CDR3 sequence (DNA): TGTGCCAGCAGTTACTCGGGCTCTGGGGCCAACGTCCTGACTTTC. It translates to CASSYSGSGANVLTF.

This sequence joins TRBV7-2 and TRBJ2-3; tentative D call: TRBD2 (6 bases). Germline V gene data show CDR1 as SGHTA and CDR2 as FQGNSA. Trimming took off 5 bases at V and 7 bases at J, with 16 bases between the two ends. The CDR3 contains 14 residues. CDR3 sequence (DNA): TGTGCCAGCAGCCCCCGGGACTTAGATTATACGCAGTATTTT. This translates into CASSPRDLDYTQYF.

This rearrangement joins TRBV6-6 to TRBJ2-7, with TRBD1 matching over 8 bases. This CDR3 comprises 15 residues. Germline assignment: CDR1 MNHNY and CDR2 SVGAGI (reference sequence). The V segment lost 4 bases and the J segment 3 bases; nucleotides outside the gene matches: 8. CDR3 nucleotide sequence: TGTGCCAGCAGTTCCTCGTGGACAGGGCTCTACGAGCAGTACTTC. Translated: CASSSSWTGLYEQYF.

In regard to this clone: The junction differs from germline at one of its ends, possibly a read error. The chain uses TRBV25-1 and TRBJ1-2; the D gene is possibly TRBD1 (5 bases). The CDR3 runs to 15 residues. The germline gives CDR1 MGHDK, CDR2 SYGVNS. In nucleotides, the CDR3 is TGTGCCAGCAGCCCAAGCCTTGGGACTAACTCTGGCTACACCTTC. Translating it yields CASSPSLGTNSGYTF.

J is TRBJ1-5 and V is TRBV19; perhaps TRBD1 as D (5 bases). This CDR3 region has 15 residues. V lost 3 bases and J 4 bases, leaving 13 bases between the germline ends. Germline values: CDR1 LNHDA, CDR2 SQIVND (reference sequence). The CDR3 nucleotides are TGTGCCAGTAGTATTCAAATCGGGGGAAATCAGCCCCAGCATTTT. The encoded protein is CASSIQIGGNQPQHF.

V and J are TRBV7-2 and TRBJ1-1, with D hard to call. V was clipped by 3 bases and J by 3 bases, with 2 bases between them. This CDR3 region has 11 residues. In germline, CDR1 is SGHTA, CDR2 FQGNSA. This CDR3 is CASSFHTEAFF. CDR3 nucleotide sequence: TGTGCCAGCAGCTTTCACACTGAAGCTTTCTTT.

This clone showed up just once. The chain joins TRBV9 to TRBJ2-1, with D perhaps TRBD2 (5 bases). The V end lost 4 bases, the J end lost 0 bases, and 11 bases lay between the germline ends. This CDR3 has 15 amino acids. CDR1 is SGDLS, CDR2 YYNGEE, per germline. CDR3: CASSPRDPSYNEQFF. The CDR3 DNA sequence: TGTGCCAGCAGCCCCCGGGATCCCTCCTACAATGAGCAGTTCTTC.

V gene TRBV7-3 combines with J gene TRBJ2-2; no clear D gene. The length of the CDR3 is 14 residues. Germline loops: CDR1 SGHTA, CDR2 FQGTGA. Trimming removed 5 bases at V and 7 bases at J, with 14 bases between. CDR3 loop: CASSTSKHGGELFF. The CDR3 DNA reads TGTGCCAGCAGCACGTCAAAGCACGGCGGGGAGCTGTTTTTT. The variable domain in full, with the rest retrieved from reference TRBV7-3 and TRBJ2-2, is GAGVSQTPSNKVTEKGKYVELRCDPISGHTALYWYRQSLGQGPEFLIYFQGTGAADDSGLPNDRFFAVRPEGSVSTLKIQRTERGDSAVYLCASSTSKHGGELFFGEGSRLTVL.

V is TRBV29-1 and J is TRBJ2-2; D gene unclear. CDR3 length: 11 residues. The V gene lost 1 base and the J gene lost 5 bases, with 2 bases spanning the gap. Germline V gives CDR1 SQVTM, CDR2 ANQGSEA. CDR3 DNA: TGCAGCGTTGAAGGAACCGGGGAGCTGTTTTTT. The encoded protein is CSVEGTGELFF.

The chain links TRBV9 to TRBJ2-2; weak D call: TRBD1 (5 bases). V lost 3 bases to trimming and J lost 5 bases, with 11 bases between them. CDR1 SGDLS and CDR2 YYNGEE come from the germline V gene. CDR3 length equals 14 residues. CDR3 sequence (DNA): TGTGCCAGCAGCGGGGTAGGGGCGACCGGGGAGCTGTTTTTT. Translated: CASSGVGATGELFF.

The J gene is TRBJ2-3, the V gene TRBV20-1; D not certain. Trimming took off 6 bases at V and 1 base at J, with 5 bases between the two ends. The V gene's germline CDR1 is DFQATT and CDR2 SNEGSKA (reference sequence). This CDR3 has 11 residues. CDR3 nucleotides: TGCAGTGCAACCCGCACAGATACGCAGTATTTT. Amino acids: CSATRTDTQYF.

The CDR3 DNA sequence: TGTGCCAGCAGCGCCCAGAGCGGGATCTCCTACAATGAGCAGTTCTTC. This sequence encodes CASSAQSGISYNEQFF. The chain employs TRBV7-3 and TRBJ2-1, with TRBD2 matching 7 bases. This CDR3 region has 16 residues. V lost 5 bases and J lost 0; bases outside the gene matches: 7. CDR1 and CDR2 from the germline V gene are SGHTA and FQGTGA.